Detailed here is one TCR beta chain. This clonotype has at least ten counts. Its antigen is currently not known. No much larger clone exists at a distance of one base, and base qualities are not known. The data belong to a study of neurological immune-mediated disorders (dated by TCRdb to the late 2010s). Turning to the overall study: Among the approximately 35 multiple sclerosis patients, relapsing-remitting MS accounted for around 30 and secondary progressive MS accounted for 3. Peripheral blood TCR-beta repertoires from patients with HTLV-I-associated myelopathy (HAM/TSP), patients with multiple sclerosis, and healthy controls were compared in the study using UMI-based sequencing. Alongside PBMC samples, the set of some 100 TCR-beta libraries contained longitudinal samples, technical triplicates, and paired CD4+ and CD8+ T-cell subsets that had been sorted. The cohort included 68 subjects: some 14 with HAM/TSP, around 34 with multiple sclerosis, and 20 healthy controls. On the study overall, not on this receptor specifically: In a phylogenetic analysis, the repertoires of 18 out of 34 MS patients fell into a single cluster of related CDR3 sequences, pointing to a possible signature at the repertoire level. TCR clonal expansion was highest in HAM/TSP patients and lowest in MS patients, with MS patients falling below even healthy controls. No clinical or MRI features were associated with the MS cluster, and the authors said that larger cohorts are needed. No identical CDR3 amino acid sequences were found to be shared among expanded clones across subjects, suggesting that TCR-beta repertoires were private in all groups.

cDNA was synthesized by template-switch 5'RACE using a primer carrying a 10-nucleotide random unique molecular identifier by which each TCR transcript was tagged. Each sequencing run produced over 160 million TCR-beta sequences covering 15-18 subjects. Total RNA was extracted with the RNeasy kit. TCR-beta VDJ regions were amplified with primers for the TCR constant region and the 5'RACE anchor, using the KAPA Real-time Library Amplification kit. Sample indexes and Illumina adaptors were added in a first PCR, and a second PCR then increased library yield. After purification with Ampure beads, the TCR product of roughly 650 bp was size-selected on a 2% E-gel SizeSelection system. Before pooling, library quality was checked on a Bioanalyzer, concentration was measured with Qubit, and libraries were quantified with the Kapa Library Quantification kit. An Illumina HiSeq 2500 was used to sequence the libraries paired-end at 2 x 150 bp. To increase sequence diversity, about 25-31% phiX was spiked into each library pool. The authors processed their data as follows. Quality-filtered reads were processed with the UMI-based MiGEC pipeline, which removed over 75% of raw TCR sequences during error correction. VDJ genes were aligned to IMGT germline references, and each clonotype was defined by a unique CDR3 amino acid sequence together with V-J genes. VDJtools evaluated clonal expansion, Shannon diversity and CDR3 relatedness (CalcPairwiseDistances, ClusterSamples); CLCbio workbench built phylogenetic trees. A clone was classed as expanded if it had 8 or more unique UMIs, a cutoff based on coefficient-of-variation modelling across technical triplicates. TCRdb cleaned the public reads at Q25 with fastp, built clones with MiXCR and kept in-frame beta chains. Rows are unified per CDR3 protein, each entry keeping the most common DNA and genes. These V and J calls rely on TCRdb rather than the paper's analysis. This sample gives more than 45,000 distinct CDR3 sequences in total; under 4.5% of them show up just once. Together, the top ten hold 3.1% of the sample.

CDR1 and CDR2 were assigned from the germline V gene as MGHRA and YSYEKL. Trimming removed 5 bases from V and 4 bases from J; the gene matches leave 3 bases unexplained. There are 14 amino acids in the CDR3, from cysteine to phenylalanine inclusive. Only the CDR3 DNA is retained, 42 bases long and in frame from the first base. For unsorted PBMC libraries, 2 million PBMCs were used after storage in RNAlater at -80 degrees C until RNA extraction. Multiple sclerosis patients were enrolled in a US clinical protocol under which disease progression was evaluated by magnetic resonance imaging. Peripheral blood was subjected to Ficoll-Hypaque density gradient centrifugation to isolate PBMCs, which were then cryopreserved in liquid nitrogen.

This sequence originates from a woman aged 30 to 39 with multiple sclerosis. The rearranged chain carries TRBV4-1 and TRBJ2-2, and TRBD1 matches 8 of the central bases. The source material was PBMCs. In nucleotide form, the sequence is TGCGCCAGCAGCTCTACAGGGGGCACCGGGGAGCTGTTTTTT. It translates as CASSSTGGTGELFF.